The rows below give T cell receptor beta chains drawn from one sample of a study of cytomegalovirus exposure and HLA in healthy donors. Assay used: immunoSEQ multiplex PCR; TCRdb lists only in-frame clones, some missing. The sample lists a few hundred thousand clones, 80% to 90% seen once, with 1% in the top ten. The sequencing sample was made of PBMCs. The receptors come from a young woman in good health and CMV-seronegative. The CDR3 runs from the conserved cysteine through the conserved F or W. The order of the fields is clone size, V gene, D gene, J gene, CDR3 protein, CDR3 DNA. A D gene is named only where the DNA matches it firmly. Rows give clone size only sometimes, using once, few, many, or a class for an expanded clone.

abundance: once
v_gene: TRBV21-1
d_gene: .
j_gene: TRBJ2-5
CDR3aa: CASSASVRGETQYF
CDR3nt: TGTGCCAGCAGTGCCTCGGTCAGAGGAGAGACCCAGTACTTC

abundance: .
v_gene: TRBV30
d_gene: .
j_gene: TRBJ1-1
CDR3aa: CAYASWGGGTEAFF
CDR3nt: TGTGCCTATGCTAGTTGGGGGGGTGGCACTGAAGCTTTCTTT

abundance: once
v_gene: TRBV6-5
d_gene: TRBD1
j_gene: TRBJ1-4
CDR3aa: CASSPPGQGWKKLFF
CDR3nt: TGTGCCAGCAGTCCGCCGGGACAGGGGTGGAAAAAACTGTTTTTT

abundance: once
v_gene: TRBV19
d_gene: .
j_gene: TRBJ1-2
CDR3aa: CASRPGNYGYTF
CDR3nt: TGTGCCTCGAGGCCAGGGAACTATGGCTACACCTTC

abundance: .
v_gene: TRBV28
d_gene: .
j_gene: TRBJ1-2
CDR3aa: CASSSPGGPGYYGYTF
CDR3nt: TGTGCCAGCAGTTCCCCGGGGGGGCCAGGTTACTATGGCTACACCTTC

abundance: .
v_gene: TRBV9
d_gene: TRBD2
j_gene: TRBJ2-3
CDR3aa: CASSAGGAGDTQYF
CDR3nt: TGTGCCAGCAGCGCCGGGGGGGCCGGAGATACGCAGTATTTT

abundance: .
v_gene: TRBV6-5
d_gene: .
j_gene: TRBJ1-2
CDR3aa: CASSYAPTENMANTF
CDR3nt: TGTGCCAGCAGTTACGCGCCGACAGAGAATATGGCTAACACCTTC

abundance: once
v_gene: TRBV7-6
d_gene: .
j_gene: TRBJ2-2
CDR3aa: CASSWEQGQSTGELFF
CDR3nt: TGTGCCAGCAGCTGGGAGCAGGGGCAAAGCACCGGGGAGCTGTTTTTT

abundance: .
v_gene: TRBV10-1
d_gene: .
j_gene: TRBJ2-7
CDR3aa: CASSEVHSYEQYF
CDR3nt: TGCGCCAGCAGTGAAGTACACTCCTACGAGCAGTACTTC

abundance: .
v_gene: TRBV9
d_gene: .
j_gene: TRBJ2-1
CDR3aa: CASSPEVGEQFF
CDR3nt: TGTGCCAGCAGCCCAGAGGTCGGTGAGCAGTTCTTC

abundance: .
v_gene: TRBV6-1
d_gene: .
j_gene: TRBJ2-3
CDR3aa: CASSTQRLTSWYF
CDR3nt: TGTGCCAGCAGTACCCAGCGACTCACATCTTGGTATTTT

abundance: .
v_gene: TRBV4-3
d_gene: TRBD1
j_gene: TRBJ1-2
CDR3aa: CASSQDWDREDGYTF
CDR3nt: TGCGCCAGCAGCCAAGACTGGGACAGGGAGGATGGCTACACCTTC

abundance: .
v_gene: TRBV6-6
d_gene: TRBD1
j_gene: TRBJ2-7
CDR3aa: CATHRGTSSYEQYF
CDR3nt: TGTGCCACCCACAGGGGCACATCGTCCTACGAGCAGTACTTC

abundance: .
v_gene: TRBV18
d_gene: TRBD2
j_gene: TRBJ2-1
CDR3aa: CASSPGGSGSGNEQFF
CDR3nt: TGTGCCAGCTCACCAGGCGGTAGCGGGAGTGGGAATGAGCAGTTCTTC

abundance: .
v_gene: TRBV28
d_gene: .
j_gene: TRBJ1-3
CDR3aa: CASSGGVSGNTIYF
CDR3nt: TGTGCCAGCAGTGGGGGGGTCTCTGGAAACACCATATATTTT

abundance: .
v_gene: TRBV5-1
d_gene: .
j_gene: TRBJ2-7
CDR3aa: CASSALATPYEQYF
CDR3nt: TGCGCCAGCAGCGCCCTAGCGACCCCCTACGAGCAGTACTTC

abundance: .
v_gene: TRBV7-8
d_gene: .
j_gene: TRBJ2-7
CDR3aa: CASSLAGHGVPSYEQYF
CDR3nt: TGTGCCAGCAGCTTAGCGGGACACGGGGTCCCTAGCTACGAGCAGTACTTC

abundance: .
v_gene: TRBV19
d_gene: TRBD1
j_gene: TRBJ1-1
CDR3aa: CASSRQGAIEAFF
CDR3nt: TGTGCCAGTAGCCGACAGGGGGCAATTGAAGCTTTCTTT

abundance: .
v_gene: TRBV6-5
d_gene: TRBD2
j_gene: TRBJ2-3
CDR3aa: CASRGTSGRTDTQYF
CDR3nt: TGTGCCAGCAGGGGGACTAGCGGGAGAACAGATACGCAGTATTTT

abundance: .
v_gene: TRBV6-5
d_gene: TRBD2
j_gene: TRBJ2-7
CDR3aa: CASGGLAGVFYEQYF
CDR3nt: TGTGCCAGCGGGGGACTAGCGGGAGTTTTTTACGAGCAGTACTTC

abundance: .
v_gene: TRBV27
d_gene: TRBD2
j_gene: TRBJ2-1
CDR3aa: CASSFGLAGPYNEQFF
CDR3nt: TGTGCCAGCAGCTTTGGACTAGCGGGACCCTACAATGAGCAGTTCTTC

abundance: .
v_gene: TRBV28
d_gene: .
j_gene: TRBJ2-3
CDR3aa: CASSLRSTDTQYF
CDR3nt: TGTGCCAGCAGTTTGAGGAGCACAGATACGCAGTATTTT

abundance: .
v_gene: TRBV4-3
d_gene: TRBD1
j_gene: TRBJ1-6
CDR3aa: CASRPAQGALSPLHF
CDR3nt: TGCGCCAGCCGGCCAGCACAGGGGGCACTGTCACCCCTCCACTTT

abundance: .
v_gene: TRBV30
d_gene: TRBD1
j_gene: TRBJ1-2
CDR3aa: CAWRRQGGNYGYTF
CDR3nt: TGTGCCTGGAGGAGACAGGGGGGAAACTATGGCTACACCTTC

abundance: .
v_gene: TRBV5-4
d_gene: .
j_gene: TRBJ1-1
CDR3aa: CASSLREEAFF
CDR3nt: TGTGCCAGCAGCTTGAGAGAAGAAGCTTTCTTT

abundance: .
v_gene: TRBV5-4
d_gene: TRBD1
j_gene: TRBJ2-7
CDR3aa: CASSFTGTGVDEQYF
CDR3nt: TGTGCCAGCAGCTTTACCGGGACAGGGGTCGACGAGCAGTACTTC

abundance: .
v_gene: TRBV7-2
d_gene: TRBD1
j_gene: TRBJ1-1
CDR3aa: CATKTGTNTEAFF
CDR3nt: TGTGCCACGAAGACAGGGACGAACACTGAAGCTTTCTTT

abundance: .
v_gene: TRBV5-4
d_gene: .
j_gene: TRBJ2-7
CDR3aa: CASSLETGRLAEQYF
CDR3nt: TGTGCCAGCAGCTTGGAGACAGGCCGTCTTGCGGAGCAGTACTTC

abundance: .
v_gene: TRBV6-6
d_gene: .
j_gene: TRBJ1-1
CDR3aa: CASSYSEVNTEAFF
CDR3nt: TGTGCCAGCAGTTACTCCGAGGTGAACACTGAAGCTTTCTTT

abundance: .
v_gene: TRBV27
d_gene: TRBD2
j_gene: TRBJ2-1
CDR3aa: CASSTASWTSGRFF
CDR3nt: TGTGCCAGCAGTACCGCCTCTTGGACTAGCGGGAGGTTCTTC